The next 2 T cell receptor beta chains were all read from a single sample in a study of blood T cells in healthy people across ages. Next came a second PCR, run for roughly 6 to 11 cycles, which used a sample-barcoded 5' primer along with a J-beta primer mix. TCRdb itself ran the 5' RACE reads through MiXCR, one entry per CDR3 protein. This table has roughly 2 million distinct CDR3 sequences, about 50% appearing once. Sequencing was done on a sample of blood. These receptors all stem from a woman aged 40-49 years in good health.

To note about this clonotype: At one end, the junction sequence differs from germline, possibly due to a read error. This chain joins TRBV29-1 and TRBJ2-3; 11 bases align to TRBD2. Looked up from germline, CDR1 is SQVTM and CDR2 is ANQGSEA. The CDR3 extends over 15 amino acids. CDR3 DNA: TGCAGCGTTGATGGTAGCGGGGGGGCCACGGATACGCGGTATTTT. Its protein product is CSVDGSGGATDTRYF.

The chain is built from TRBV7-8 and TRBJ2-4; tentatively, D is TRBD1 (5 bases). Matching the DNA end better, TRBJ2-5 makes the J call doubtful. The CDR3 covers 14 residues. Looked up from germline, CDR1 is SGHVS and CDR2 is FQNEAQ. DNA of the CDR3: TGTGCCAGCAGCCAGAAAGGGGTTCAAGAGACCCAGTACTTC. Protein: CASSQKGVQETQYF.